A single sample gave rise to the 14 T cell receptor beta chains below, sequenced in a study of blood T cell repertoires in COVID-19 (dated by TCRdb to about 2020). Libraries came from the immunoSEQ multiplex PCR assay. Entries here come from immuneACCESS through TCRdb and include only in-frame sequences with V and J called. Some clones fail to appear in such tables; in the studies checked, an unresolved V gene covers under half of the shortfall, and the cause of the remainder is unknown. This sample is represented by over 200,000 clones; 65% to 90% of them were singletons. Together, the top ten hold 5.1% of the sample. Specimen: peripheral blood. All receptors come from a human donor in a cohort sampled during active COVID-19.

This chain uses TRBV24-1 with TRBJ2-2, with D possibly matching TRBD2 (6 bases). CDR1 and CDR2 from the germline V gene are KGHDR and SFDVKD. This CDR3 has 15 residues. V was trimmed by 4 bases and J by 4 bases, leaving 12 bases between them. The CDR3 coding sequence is TGTGCCACCAGTGAGGGGGGAGCGGGCACCGGGGAGCTGTTTTTT. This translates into CATSEGGAGTGELFF.

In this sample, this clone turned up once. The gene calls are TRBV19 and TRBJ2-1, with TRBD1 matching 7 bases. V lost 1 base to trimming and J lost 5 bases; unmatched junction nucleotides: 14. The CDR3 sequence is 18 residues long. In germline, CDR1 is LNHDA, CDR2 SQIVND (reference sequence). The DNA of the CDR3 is TGTGCCAGTAGTATAGGGGGAACCGGGACAGACTTAAACAATGAGCAGTTCTTC. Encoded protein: CASSIGGTGTDLNNEQFF.

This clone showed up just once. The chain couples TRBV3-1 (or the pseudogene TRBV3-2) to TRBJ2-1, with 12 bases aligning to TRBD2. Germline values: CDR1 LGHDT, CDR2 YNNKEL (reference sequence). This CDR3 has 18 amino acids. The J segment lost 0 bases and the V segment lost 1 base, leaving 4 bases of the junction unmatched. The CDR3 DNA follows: TGTGCCAGCAGCCAAGTGTGGACTAGCGGGATCTCCTACAATGAGCAGTTCTTC. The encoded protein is CASSQVWTSGISYNEQFF.

The CDR3 sequence: CASRTGITQYF. The CDR3 DNA is TGTGCCAGTAGGACCGGGATCACGCAGTATTTT. The rearrangement joins TRBV19 to TRBJ2-3; TRBD2 is a possible D gene (5 bases). There are 11 residues in the CDR3. Per the germline V gene, CDR1 is LNHDA and CDR2 is SQIVND (reference sequence). V was shortened by 6 bases and J by 9 bases, with 10 bases between the two germline ends.

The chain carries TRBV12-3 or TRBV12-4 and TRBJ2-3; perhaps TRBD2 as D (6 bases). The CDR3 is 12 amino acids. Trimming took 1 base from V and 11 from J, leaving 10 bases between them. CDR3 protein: CASSLGWGEQYF. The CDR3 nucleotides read TGTGCCAGCAGTTTAGGGTGGGGGGAGCAGTATTTT.

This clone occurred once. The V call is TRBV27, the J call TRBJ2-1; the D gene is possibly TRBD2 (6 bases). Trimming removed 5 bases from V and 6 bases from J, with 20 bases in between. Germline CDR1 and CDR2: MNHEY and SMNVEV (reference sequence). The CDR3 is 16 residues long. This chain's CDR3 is CASSPRDSYLINEQFF. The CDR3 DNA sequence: TGTGCCAGCAGTCCCCGGGACTCCTATCTGATCAATGAGCAGTTCTTC.

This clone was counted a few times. The CDR3 here is CASSLEAGNYGYTF. CDR3 bases: TGTGCCAGCAGCTTAGAGGCGGGGAACTATGGCTACACCTTC. The gene calls are TRBV7-2 and TRBJ1-2; D remains ambiguous. Germline V gives CDR1 SGHTA, CDR2 FQGNSA. Trimming shortened V by 1 base and J by 2 bases, and 8 bases separated the two germline ends. This CDR3 has 14 amino acids.

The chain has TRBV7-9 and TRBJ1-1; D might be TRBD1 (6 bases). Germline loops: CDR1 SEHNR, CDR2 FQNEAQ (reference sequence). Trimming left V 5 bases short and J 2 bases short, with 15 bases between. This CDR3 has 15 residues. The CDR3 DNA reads TGTGCCAGCAGCCCACCGACAGGAGCCAACACTGAAGCTTTCTTT. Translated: CASSPPTGANTEAFF.

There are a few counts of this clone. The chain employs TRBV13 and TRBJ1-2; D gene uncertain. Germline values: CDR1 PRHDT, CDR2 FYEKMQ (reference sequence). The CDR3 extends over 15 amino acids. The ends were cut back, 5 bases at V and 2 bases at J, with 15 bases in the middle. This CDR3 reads CASSLSQELNYGYTF. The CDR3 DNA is TGTGCCAGCAGCCTTTCACAAGAACTAAACTATGGCTACACCTTC. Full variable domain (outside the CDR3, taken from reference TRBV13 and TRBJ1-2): AAGVIQSPRHLIKEKRETATLKCYPIPRHDTVYWYQQGPGQDPQFLISFYEKMQSDKGSIPDRFSAQQFSDYHSELNMSSLELGDSALYFCASSLSQELNYGYTFGSGTRLTVV.

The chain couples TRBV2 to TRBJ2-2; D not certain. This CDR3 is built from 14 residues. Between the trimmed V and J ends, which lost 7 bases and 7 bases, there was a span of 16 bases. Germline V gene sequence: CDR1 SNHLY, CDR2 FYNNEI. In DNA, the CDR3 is TGTGCCAGCATATCCTACCTGCGGCACGGGGAGCTGTTTTTT. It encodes CASISYLRHGELFF.

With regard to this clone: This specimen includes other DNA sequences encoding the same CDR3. DNA of the CDR3: TGTGCCAGCAGTTTGACAGGGGGCAGCTATGGCTACACCTTC. Residues: CASSLTGGSYGYTF. The chain combines TRBV28 with TRBJ1-2; 10 bases are shared with TRBD1. CDR3 size: 14 residues. Looked up from germline, CDR1 is MDHEN and CDR2 is SYDVKM. With V trimmed by 3 bases and J by 4 bases, 2 bases remained unmatched.

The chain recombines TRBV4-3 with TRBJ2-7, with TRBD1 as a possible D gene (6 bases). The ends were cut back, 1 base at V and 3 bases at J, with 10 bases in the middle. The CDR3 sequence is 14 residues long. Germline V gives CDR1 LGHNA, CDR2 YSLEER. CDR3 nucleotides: TGCGCCAGCAGCCAAGGGGCACAGGGCTACGAGCAGTACTTC. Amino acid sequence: CASSQGAQGYEQYF.

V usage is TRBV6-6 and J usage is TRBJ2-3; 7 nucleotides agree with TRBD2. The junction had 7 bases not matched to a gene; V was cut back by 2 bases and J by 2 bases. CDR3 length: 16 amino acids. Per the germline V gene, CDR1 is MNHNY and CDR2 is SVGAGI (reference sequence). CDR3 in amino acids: CASSYEAAGVTDTQYF. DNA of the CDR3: TGTGCCAGCAGTTACGAGGCGGCGGGAGTCACAGATACGCAGTATTTT.

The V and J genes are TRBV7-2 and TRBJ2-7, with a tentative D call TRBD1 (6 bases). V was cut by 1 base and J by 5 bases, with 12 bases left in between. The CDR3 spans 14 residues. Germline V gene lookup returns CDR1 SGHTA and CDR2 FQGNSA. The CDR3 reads CASSLDRELHEQYF. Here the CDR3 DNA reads TGTGCCAGCAGCTTAGACAGGGAGTTGCACGAGCAGTACTTC.